What follows is one T cell receptor (beta chain) and its context. This specimen comes from a study of technical replicates of blood from a handful of donors. Assay used: immunoSEQ multiplex PCR; TCRdb lists only in-frame clones, some missing. This table has tens of thousands of clones, about 97% appearing once. The CDR3 has 14 residues. The V and J ends lost 5 bases and 4 bases respectively, with 14 bases between them. Germline V gives CDR1 MGHDK, CDR2 SYGVNS. This chain uses TRBV25-1 with TRBJ1-1; no definite D call. The specimen sequenced was T cells isolated from PBMCs. This receptor was obtained from a human donor in good health. CDR3 DNA sequence: TGTGCCAGCAGTAGGTCGGGGAGAGGCACTGAAGCTTTCTTT. Translation gives CASSRSGRGTEAFF.